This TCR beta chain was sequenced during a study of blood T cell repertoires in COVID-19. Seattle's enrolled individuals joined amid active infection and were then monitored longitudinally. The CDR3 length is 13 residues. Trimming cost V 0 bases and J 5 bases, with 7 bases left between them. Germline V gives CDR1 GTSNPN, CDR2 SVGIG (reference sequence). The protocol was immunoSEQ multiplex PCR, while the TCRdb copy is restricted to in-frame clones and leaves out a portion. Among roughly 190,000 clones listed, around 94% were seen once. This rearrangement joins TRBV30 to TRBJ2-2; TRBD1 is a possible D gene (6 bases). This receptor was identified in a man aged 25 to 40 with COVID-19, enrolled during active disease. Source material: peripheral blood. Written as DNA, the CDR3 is TGTGCCTGGAGTGTACAGGGTACCGGGGAGCTGTTTTTT. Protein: CAWSVQGTGELFF.